This passage covers 13 T cell receptor beta chains from one sample sequenced in a study of tumor-infiltrating lymphocytes in primary liver carcinoma. Production of TCR beta cDNA used around 460 ng total RNA together with a constant-region primer. Construction of TCR beta libraries relied on three successive nested multiplex PCR rounds employing slightly modified ARM-PCR. TRBV1-TRBV30 forward primers paired with a C-beta reverse primer were used in the first two PCR rounds, which ran roughly 10 cycles each. TCRdb analysed the multiplex PCR reads with MiXCR anew, one entry per CDR3 protein. The repertoire consists of 45,000 to 55,000 distinct CDR3 sequences, with less than 75% occurring once and the leading ten covering about 29%. Each 20-30 mg portion of unsorted bulk tissue served as the source for co-extraction of RNA and DNA. Sequencing was performed on liver tumor tissue from sampling region 5. Documented subset: tumor region T5, tumor centre. The receptors here all came from a man aged 35-49 years with primary liver carcinoma and hepatitis B virus infection.

As to this clonotype: At one end, the junction sequence differs from germline, possibly due to a read error. The chain couples TRBV4-2 to TRBJ1-1, with 8 bases that match TRBD1. The CDR3 contains 18 residues. CDR1 is LGHNA, CDR2 YNFKEQ, per germline. The CDR3 DNA reads TGTGCCAGCAGCACTCACCGAGACAGGGGAATTATCAACACCGAAGCTTTCTTT. Protein product: CASSTHRDRGIINTEAFF.

By frequency in the sample, this clonotype is medium-sized. The chain couples TRBV10-3 to TRBJ2-7, with D tentatively TRBD1 (6 bases). The CDR3 is 14 amino acids. Germline CDR1 ENHRY, CDR2 SYGVKD. The germline V and J ends were trimmed by 4 bases and 5 bases, with 15 bases remaining between them. The CDR3 sequence is CAISARQGKHEQYF. The CDR3 DNA is TGTGCCATCAGTGCCAGGCAGGGGAAGCACGAGCAGTACTTC.

As regards this clonotype: An end of the junction does not agree with germline; a read error may underlie this. The chain uses TRBV11-2 and TRBJ2-7; D remains ambiguous. Germline loops: CDR1 SGHAT, CDR2 FQNNGV. CDR3 length: 13 residues. CDR3 sequence reads: CASSLSELTSQNF. The CDR3 coding sequence is TGTGCCAGCAGTTTAAGTGAGCTAACGTCGCAGAACTTC.

The chain is built from TRBV6-5 and TRBJ2-7; perhaps TRBD1 as D (6 bases). This CDR3 region has 12 residues. CDR1 and CDR2 from the germline V gene are MNHEY and SVGAGI. The CDR3 loop is CVCSQGPGEQYF. The CDR3 nucleotides read TGTGTCTGCAGTCAGGGGCCTGGCGAGCAGTACTTC.

This rearrangement joins TRBV12-3 or TRBV12-4 to TRBJ2-1, with D possibly matching TRBD2 (6 bases). The V gene lost 10 bases and the J gene lost 5 bases, with 18 bases spanning the gap. This CDR3 is built from 14 residues. As DNA, the CDR3 is TGTGCCAACACCCAGTGGGAGGACCACAATGAGCAGTTCTTC. Amino acid sequence: CANTQWEDHNEQFF.

To note about this clonotype: Sequence at one end of the junction differs from germline and may be a read error. The rearrangement links TRBV5-1 to TRBJ2-7, with a weak D call TRBD2 (5 bases). This CDR3 has 17 amino acids. Germline assignment: CDR1 SGHRS and CDR2 YFSETQ. The CDR3 loop is CANSLGEGRDRPYEQYF. Here the CDR3 DNA reads TGCGCCAACAGCTTGGGAGAAGGACGGGATAGACCCTACGAGCAGTACTTC.

As concerns this clonotype: The junction departs from the called germline gene at one end, perhaps through a read error. This chain joins TRBV7-8 and TRBJ2-7; no reliable D call. The CDR3 totals 11 residues. Germline CDR1 SGHVS, CDR2 FQNEAQ. CDR3 sequence (DNA): TGTGTCAGCAGCCAATCCTACGAGCAATACTTC. The encoded protein is CVSSQSYEQYF.

The genes are TRBV4-1 and TRBJ1-1, with TRBD1 identical over 9 bases. CDR3 size: 15 residues. V gave up 5 bases and J gave up 4 bases; unmatched junction bases: 8. In germline, CDR1 is MGHRA, CDR2 YSYEKL. The CDR3 here is CASSWGTGRSTEAFF. In DNA, the CDR3 is TGCGCCAGCAGCTGGGGGACAGGGAGGAGCACTGAAGCTTTCTTT.

Regarding this clonotype: No conserved phenylalanine or tryptophan ends this CDR3, so it is likely a read error. The chain uses TRBV29-1 and TRBJ1-5, with D perhaps matching TRBD1 (5 bases). Looked up from germline, CDR1 is SQVTM and CDR2 is ANQGSEA. Trimming removed 4 bases at V and 10 bases at J, with 26 bases between. This CDR3 has 16 amino acids. The CDR3 loop reads CSVGAGGDDGEGPQHV. CDR3 in DNA: TGCAGCGTTGGGGCCGGGGGAGATGACGGGGAAGGACCCCAGCATGTT.

This clonotype came up many times. J is TRBJ2-1 and V is TRBV6-2 or TRBV6-3; a weak D match, TRBD2 (5 bases). The CDR3 has 16 residues. Germline CDR1 MNHEY, CDR2 SVGEGT. V was cut by 7 bases and J by 1 base, with 17 bases left in between. As DNA, the CDR3 is TGTGCCAGCACGTCCTCGTATGGAGGTTCCTACAATGAGCAGTTCTTC. Translating gives CASTSSYGGSYNEQFF.

This clonotype was seen at least ten times. This chain joins TRBV6-5 and TRBJ2-7; maybe TRBD2 (6 bases). The CDR3 spans 15 residues. V was pared by 4 bases and J by 3 bases, with 16 bases between. Germline V gene sequence: CDR1 MNHEY, CDR2 SVGAGI. The CDR3 here is CASSFGIHGGYEQYF. As DNA, the CDR3 is TGTGCCAGCAGTTTCGGGATCCACGGGGGCTACGAGCAGTACTTC.

The V and J genes are TRBV7-6 and TRBJ2-5; D gene unclear. The length of the CDR3 is 13 residues. Looked up from germline, CDR1 is SGHVS and CDR2 is FNYEAQ. V was cut by 1 base and J by 5 bases, with 8 bases left in between. The CDR3 DNA reads as TGTGCCAGCAGCTTAGAAATGATTGAGACCCAGTACTTC. The encoded protein is CASSLEMIETQYF. Full variable domain (missing parts from reference TRBV7-6 and TRBJ2-5): GAGVSQSPRYKVTKRGQDVALRCDPISGHVSLYWYRQALGQGPEFLTYFNYEAQQDKSGLPNDRFSAERPEGSISTLTIQRTEQRDSAMYRCASSLEMIETQYFGPGTRLLVL.

With respect to this clonotype: A much more abundant neighbour one base away suggests this may be a read error. The chain employs TRBV28 and TRBJ2-3; possible D gene TRBD2, 5 bases. The CDR3 contains 15 residues. Per germline, CDR1 MDHEN and CDR2 SYDVKM. For the CDR3, the DNA is TGTGCCAGCAGTCTGCGGGTAGGGAGCACATATACGCAGTATTTT. This translates into CASSLRVGSTYTQYF.